One sample yielded the 28 T cell receptor beta chains listed below, sequenced in a study of blood T cell repertoires in COVID-19. Measured with immunoSEQ multiplex PCR; TCRdb has only the in-frame clones, and not every one. This sample has around 250,000 clones, with approximately 84% found just once. The sequenced sample was peripheral blood. These receptors all stem from a woman older than 75 with acute or convalescent COVID-19.

This clone has more than one count but fewer than ten. The rearrangement joins TRBV18 to TRBJ2-7, with 8 bases aligning to TRBD1. Germline CDR1 is KGHSH and CDR2 is LQKENI. Trimming removed 2 bases from V and 3 bases from J; junction bases left unmatched: 3. The CDR3 runs 14 residues. The CDR3 DNA sequence: TGTGCCAGCTCACCAGGGACAGGAGACTACGAGCAGTACTTC. Its protein is CASSPGTGDYEQYF.

This chain connects TRBV15 to TRBJ2-3; TRBD1 matches at 7 bases. Per the germline V gene, CDR1 is LNHNV and CDR2 is YYDKDF (reference sequence). V gave up 3 bases and J gave up 4 bases; unmatched junction bases: 10. The CDR3 has 16 amino acids. CDR3 coding DNA: TGTGCCACCAGCAGGAGGACAGGCTCGGGCGCAGATACGCAGTATTTT. It is translated as CATSRRTGSGADTQYF.

The chain combines TRBV4-3 with TRBJ2-1; no reliable D call. The V gene lost 0 bases and the J gene lost 0 bases, with 24 bases spanning the gap. This CDR3 is built from 21 residues. The germline gives CDR1 LGHNA, CDR2 YSLEER. The CDR3 reads CASSQDLLGALLSVSYNEQFF. The CDR3 coding sequence is TGCGCCAGCAGCCAAGATCTGTTGGGCGCGCTACTTTCTGTCTCCTACAATGAGCAGTTCTTC.

This clone was counted once. This rearrangement joins TRBV7-2 to TRBJ2-1; D is unclear. Germline lookup yields CDR1 SGHTA and CDR2 FQGNSA. The V and J ends lost 1 base and 4 bases respectively, with 11 bases between them. This CDR3 comprises 15 residues. CDR3 in amino acids: CASSLEASIYNEQFF. The CDR3 coding sequence is TGTGCCAGCAGCTTAGAAGCGAGTATTTACAATGAGCAGTTCTTC.

The rearrangement links TRBV6-2 or TRBV6-3 to TRBJ2-5, with TRBD2 matching 8 bases. J was trimmed by 4 bases and V by 0 bases; bases with no gene match: 7. This CDR3 is 16 amino acids long. Germline V gene lookup returns CDR1 MNHEY and CDR2 SVGEGT. The chain's CDR3 is CASSYSFGRGGETQYF. In DNA, the CDR3 is TGTGCCAGCAGTTACTCGTTCGGGAGGGGAGGAGAGACCCAGTACTTC.

The genes are TRBV18 and TRBJ2-6, with D perhaps TRBD2 (5 bases). V dropped 1 base and J dropped 2 bases, with 12 bases sitting between them. This CDR3 has 17 residues. Per the germline V gene, CDR1 is KGHSH and CDR2 is LQKENI. CDR3 nucleotides: TGTGCCAGCTCACCACAGCAGCAGGAGGCTGGGGCCAACGTCCTGACTTTC. This encodes CASSPQQQEAGANVLTF.

The V gene is TRBV18, the J gene TRBJ1-3; TRBD1 aligns across 8 bases. Per germline, CDR1 KGHSH and CDR2 LQKENI. The junction had 8 bases not matched to a gene; V was cut back by 7 bases and J by 6 bases. The CDR3 loop spans 14 amino acids. CDR3 in DNA: TGTGCCAGCTTACCGACAGGGGTGGAAAACACCATATATTTT. It specifies CASLPTGVENTIYF.

This rearrangement joins TRBV9 to TRBJ1-2; 7 bases map to TRBD1. The CDR3 runs to 13 residues. Germline lookup yields CDR1 SGDLS and CDR2 YYNGEE. Losses at the gene ends were 4 bases for V and 6 bases for J; bases not matched to a gene: 6. In DNA form, the CDR3 reads TGTGCCAGCAGCCCGACGGACAGGCATGGCTACACCTTC. It codes for CASSPTDRHGYTF. Combining the CDR3 with reference TRBV9 and TRBJ1-2 gives the whole variable domain DSGVTQTPKHLITATGQRVTLRCSPRSGDLSVYWYQQSLDQGLQFLIQYYNGEERAKGNILERFSAQQFPDLHSELNLSSLELGDSALYFCASSPTDRHGYTFGSGTRLTVV.

This chain links TRBV6-2 or TRBV6-3 with TRBJ2-7; no reliable D call. Germline CDR1 and CDR2: MNHEY and SVGEGT. Trimming took 4 bases from V and 0 from J, leaving 10 bases between them. There are 14 residues in the CDR3. The CDR3 loop is CASSLAVRSYEQYF. The DNA for the CDR3 is TGTGCCAGCAGTTTGGCGGTGCGCTCCTACGAGCAGTACTTC.

This clone was picked up a small number of times. This chain links TRBV11-1 with TRBJ2-1, with D maybe TRBD1 (5 bases). Germline-derived CDR1 and CDR2 are SGHAT and FQDESV (reference sequence). V shed 1 base and J shed 0 bases, with 7 bases lying between them. This CDR3 comprises 15 residues. The CDR3 here is CASSLGRASYNEQFF. The CDR3 region has the DNA TGTGCCAGCAGCTTAGGCAGGGCCTCCTACAATGAGCAGTTCTTC.

The chain uses TRBV19 and TRBJ2-3; 7 bases line up with TRBD1. Germline V CDR1 and CDR2: LNHDA, SQIVND (reference sequence). The CDR3 consists of 15 residues. V lost 4 bases and J lost 4; bases outside the gene matches: 8. CDR3 in DNA: TGTGCCAGTAGTACAGGGGGAAGGGTATCAGATACGCAGTATTTT. It translates to CASSTGGRVSDTQYF.

The chain carries TRBV7-9 and TRBJ2-1, with D perhaps matching TRBD2 (7 bases). This CDR3 spans 15 amino acids. Germline V CDR1 and CDR2: SEHNR, FQNEAQ (reference sequence). With 0 bases removed from V and 4 bases from J, the gap between germline ends came to 10 bases. This CDR3 is CASSLAGGLYNEQFF. For the CDR3, the DNA is TGTGCCAGCAGCTTAGCCGGGGGGCTTTACAATGAGCAGTTCTTC.

As to this clone: Other DNA sequences within the sample encode an identical CDR3. J is TRBJ1-1 and V is TRBV7-3; D unresolved. The CDR3 contains 13 residues. The germline CDR1 and CDR2 sequences are SGHTA and FQGTGA. V shed 4 bases and J shed 0 bases, with 6 bases lying between them. The CDR3 region is CASSSTVNTEAFF. The CDR3 DNA sequence: TGTGCCAGCAGCTCCACAGTGAACACTGAAGCTTTCTTT.

The CDR3 sequence: CASSLGQPRNEQFF. The CDR3 bases are TGCGCCAGCAGCTTGGGACAGCCTAGGAATGAGCAGTTCTTC. The chain couples TRBV5-1 to TRBJ2-1; perhaps TRBD1 as D (5 bases). V was trimmed by 0 bases and J by 7 bases, leaving 11 bases between them. The CDR3 has 14 residues. CDR1 and CDR2 (germline): SGHRS, YFSETQ.

V and J are TRBV11-2 and TRBJ2-1; weak D call: TRBD2 (7 bases). Germline CDR1 is SGHAT and CDR2 is FQNNGV. V lost 5 bases and J 1 base, leaving 21 bases between the germline ends. This CDR3 has 18 residues. Written as DNA, the CDR3 is TGTGCCAGCAGCACCCCCGGGACAAGCGGGATATCCTACAATGAGCAGTTCTTC. This translates into CASSTPGTSGISYNEQFF.

The CDR3 DNA follows: TGTGCCAGCAGCCTAGAAGAGACCCAGTACTTC. Translated: CASSLEETQYF. The chain carries TRBV14 and TRBJ2-5; D remains unclear. Germline V gene lookup returns CDR1 SGHDN and CDR2 FVKESK. The CDR3 runs 11 residues. Trimming cost V 4 bases and J 3 bases, with 3 bases left between them.

The V gene is TRBV29-1, the J gene TRBJ2-1; 8 bases agree with TRBD2. This CDR3 spans 15 amino acids. Germline V gene sequence: CDR1 SQVTM, CDR2 ANQGSEA. V gave up 2 bases and J gave up 8 bases; unmatched junction bases: 11. The CDR3 sequence: CSVERTSRINDEQFF. The CDR3 DNA reads TGCAGCGTTGAACGGACTAGCCGCATCAACGATGAGCAGTTCTTC.

As regards this clone: The identical CDR3 is also encoded by other nucleotide sequences in the sample. The V call is TRBV6-5, the J call TRBJ1-4; D uncertain. This CDR3 has 14 amino acids. Looked up from germline, CDR1 is MNHEY and CDR2 is SVGAGI. Trimming cost V 8 bases and J 0 bases, with 10 bases left between them. Written as DNA, the CDR3 is TGTGCCAGCGGTCGGGGAGCAACTAATGAAAAACTGTTTTTT. It specifies CASGRGATNEKLFF.

This clone appeared once. The chain recombines TRBV6-6 with TRBJ1-5; TRBD1 matches at 7 bases. From germline, CDR1 is MNHNY and CDR2 SVGAGI (reference sequence). The CDR3 is 17 residues long. V was clipped by 5 bases and J by 0 bases; unmatched bases: 10. In nucleotides, the CDR3 is TGTGCCAGCAGTCGAAAGGGACAGAGGAATAGCAATCAGCCCCAGCATTTT. Residues: CASSRKGQRNSNQPQHF.

V gene TRBV28 combines with J gene TRBJ2-7, with 7 bases aligning to TRBD2. V trimming: 2 bases; J trimming: 4 bases; junction bases outside the gene matches: 5. This CDR3 region has 14 residues. Germline CDR1 MDHEN, CDR2 SYDVKM. As DNA, the CDR3 is TGTGCCAGCAGTTTAGCGGGAGTAAAATACGAGCAGTACTTC. Protein product: CASSLAGVKYEQYF.

The chain recombines TRBV29-1 with TRBJ2-1; D not certain. Germline lookup yields CDR1 SQVTM and CDR2 ANQGSEA. This CDR3 region has 14 residues. Between the trimmed V and J ends, which lost 8 bases and 0 bases, there was a span of 14 bases. DNA for the CDR3: TGCAGCACCGCTCCAAGCATCTCCTACAATGAGCAGTTCTTC. Protein: CSTAPSISYNEQFF.

This chain connects TRBV7-2 to TRBJ2-2; 7 nucleotides match TRBD1. CDR3 length: 15 residues. From germline, CDR1 is SGHTA and CDR2 FQGNSA. With V trimmed by 1 base and J by 7 bases, 6 bases remained unmatched. This chain's CDR3 is CASSLVLGGSGELFF. The CDR3, as DNA: TGTGCCAGCAGCTTAGTTTTAGGGGGCAGCGGGGAGCTGTTTTTT.

The chain employs TRBV19 and TRBJ1-2, with a weak D call TRBD1 (6 bases). V was shortened by 2 bases and J by 0 bases, with 13 bases between the two germline ends. Germline CDR1 and CDR2: LNHDA and SQIVND (reference sequence). The CDR3 contains 16 residues. The CDR3 region has the DNA TGTGCCAGTAGTATAAGTGACAGGAGATCTAACTATGGCTACACCTTC. This codes for CASSISDRRSNYGYTF.

This chain uses TRBV7-2 with TRBJ2-1; possibly TRBD2 for D (5 bases). Between the trimmed V and J ends, which lost 5 bases and 4 bases, there was a span of 15 bases. Per germline, CDR1 SGHTA and CDR2 FQGNSA. The CDR3 totals 15 residues. The CDR3 here is CASSEDYYDYNEQFF. Here the CDR3 DNA reads TGTGCCAGCAGCGAAGACTATTACGATTACAATGAGCAGTTCTTC.

The chain has TRBV19 and TRBJ2-1; D possibly corresponds to TRBD1 (6 bases). The CDR3 spans 14 residues. The germline gives CDR1 LNHDA, CDR2 SQIVND (reference sequence). Trimming pared 0 bases from V and 9 bases from J, leaving 12 bases between. The CDR3 spells CASSIDRNRVEQFF. DNA of the CDR3: TGTGCCAGTAGTATAGATCGGAACAGGGTTGAGCAGTTCTTC.

The chain employs TRBV18 and TRBJ1-5, with 7 bases fitting TRBD1. Germline-derived CDR1 and CDR2 are KGHSH and LQKENI. V trimming: 4 bases; J trimming: 6 bases; junction bases outside the gene matches: 12. The CDR3 is 16 residues long. The CDR3 reads CASSLKEKGAGQPQHF. The CDR3 nucleotides read TGTGCCAGCTCACTAAAGGAAAAGGGGGCAGGTCAGCCCCAGCATTTT.

This CDR3 is CASSHRNEAFF. The DNA for the CDR3 is TGTGCCAGCAGCCACAGGAATGAAGCTTTCTTT. The chain employs TRBV7-9 and TRBJ1-1, with D possibly matching TRBD1 (5 bases). V lost 5 bases, J lost 7 bases, and 8 bases lay in between. The CDR3 contains 11 residues. The germline gives CDR1 SEHNR, CDR2 FQNEAQ (reference sequence).

The rearrangement uses TRBV7-9 and TRBJ1-1; 9 bases are shared with TRBD1. The germline CDR1 and CDR2 sequences are SEHNR and FQNEAQ (reference sequence). The length of the CDR3 is 15 residues. V shed 1 base and J 4 bases; nucleotides not matched to a gene: 4. CDR3 loop: CASSLGGQGLTEAFF. DNA for the CDR3: TGTGCCAGCAGCTTAGGGGGACAGGGACTCACTGAAGCTTTCTTT.